The following is a T cell receptor beta chain sequence with its context. Its antigen is still unknown. It was with a sample-barcoded 5' primer and a J-beta primer mix that a second PCR of roughly 7 to 11 cycles was run. From the 5' RACE reads, TCRdb called clonotypes with MiXCR, one entry per CDR3 protein. This sample has roughly 1 million distinct CDR3 sequences; under 30% occur once, and the top ten carry about 0.72%. The source of the sample is a study of blood T cells in healthy people across ages. Broader study findings: TCR beta diversity per million T cells fell roughly linearly with age. Any changes in expanded clonotypes were possibly confounded, as donor CMV status remained unknown.

These same records also appear under a second study, on T cells of mothers and their children.

Sequences were obtained from blood. This TCR derives from a girl aged 2 to 9 in good health.

This CDR3 reads CATSKRSIGLADNEQFF. The DNA for the CDR3 is TGTGCCACCAGCAAGAGATCTATAGGACTAGCGGACAATGAGCAGTTCTTC. The V call is TRBV15, the J call TRBJ2-1; 10 bases map to TRBD2. The CDR3 spans 17 residues. CDR1 and CDR2 (germline): LNHNV, YYDKDF (reference sequence). Trimming at V came to 4 bases and at J to 5 bases, leaving 11 bases not matched to a gene.